The 5 T cell receptor beta chains below were found in one sample sequenced in a study of blood T cell repertoires in COVID-19. Data came from immunoSEQ multiplex PCR; TCRdb stores just in-frame clones and leaves some out. The sample carries a few hundred thousand clones, approximately 89% recorded once. Specimen: peripheral blood. The receptor set was obtained from a woman aged 40 to 50 who had recovered from COVID-19.

The gene calls are TRBV20-1 and TRBJ2-1, with TRBD2 identical over 8 bases. V was clipped by 3 bases and J by 6 bases; unmatched bases: 7. The CDR3 loop spans 14 amino acids. Germline CDR1 reads DFQATT; CDR2 reads SNEGSKA (reference sequence). CDR3 DNA: TGCAGTGCTAGTACCAGCGGGAGCCGCAATGAGCAGTTCTTC. Amino acids: CSASTSGSRNEQFF.

The chain recombines TRBV7-2 with TRBJ2-2, with 7 bases identical to TRBD2. Germline assignment: CDR1 SGHTA and CDR2 FQGNSA. The CDR3 extends over 17 amino acids. The ends lost 5 bases at V and 2 bases at J; junction bases unmatched: 11. CDR3 region: CASSQYGGSINTGELFF. In DNA form, the CDR3 reads TGTGCCAGCAGCCAATACGGCGGGAGTATTAACACCGGGGAGCTGTTTTTT.

The chain joins TRBV11-3 to TRBJ2-7, with D perhaps TRBD2 (6 bases). V lost 5 bases and J 7 bases, leaving 15 bases between the germline ends. Germline assignment: CDR1 SGHNT and CDR2 YENEEA. The CDR3 loop spans 13 amino acids. The DNA of the CDR3 is TGTGCCAGCAGCGAGACGGTTGCGGGGGAGCAGTACGTC. Its translation is CASSETVAGEQYV.

The V call is TRBV13, the J call TRBJ2-5, with D possibly being TRBD2 (6 bases). With 5 bases removed from V and 5 bases from J, the gap between germline ends came to 15 bases. Germline values: CDR1 PRHDT, CDR2 FYEKMQ (reference sequence). The CDR3 sequence is 14 residues long. CDR3 nucleotides: TGTGCCAGCAGCCACAACCTTGGGACTGAGACCCAGTACTTC. It is translated as CASSHNLGTETQYF.

The rearrangement uses TRBV19 and TRBJ2-5, with D possibly TRBD1 on 5 matching bases. With 6 bases removed from V and 4 bases from J, the gap between germline ends came to 12 bases. The germline gives CDR1 LNHDA, CDR2 SQIVND (reference sequence). The length of the CDR3 is 13 residues. This CDR3 reads CASSARERETQYF. CDR3 sequence (DNA): TGTGCCAGTAGCGCCAGGGAAAGAGAGACCCAGTACTTC. Drawing the rest from reference TRBV19 and TRBJ2-5, the complete variable domain is DGGITQSPKYLFRKEGQNVTLSCEQNLNHDAMYWYRQDPGQGLRLIYYSQIVNDFQKGDIAEGYSVSREKKESFPLTVTSAQKNPTAFYLCASSARERETQYFGPGTRLLVL.